One sample yielded the 23 T cell receptor beta chains listed below, sequenced in a study of OX40 agonist ivuxolimab in advanced cancers. Assay used: immunoSEQ multiplex PCR; TCRdb lists only in-frame clones, some missing. This table holds fewer than 110,000 clones, roughly 90% found once. The material was CD4+ or CD8+ T cells sorted from blood, obtained in a trial of the OX40 agonist ivuxolimab. Every receptor here comes from an adult with an advanced solid tumor such as melanoma, head and neck, liver or kidney cancer.

The chain is built from TRBV5-1 and TRBJ2-6; D unresolved. CDR3 length: 18 residues. CDR1 SGHRS and CDR2 YFSETQ come from the germline V gene. V lost 1 base and J 0 bases, leaving 14 bases between the germline ends. CDR3 loop: CASSLIGRLGSGANVLTF. The CDR3 nucleotides read TGCGCCAGCAGCTTGATAGGACGGCTAGGCTCTGGGGCCAACGTCCTGACTTTC.

The chain uses TRBV6-5 and TRBJ2-5; D not certain. V lost 3 bases and J 5 bases, leaving 10 bases between the germline ends. The length of the CDR3 is 13 residues. Germline V lookup: CDR1 MNHEY, CDR2 SVGAGI. CDR3 in DNA: TGTGCCAGCAGTTATAGGGCGTCGGAGACCCAGTACTTC. This codes for CASSYRASETQYF.

The CDR3 bases are TGTGCCAGCTCACCGACTAGCGGGAGTACAGATACGCAGTATTTT. It is translated as CASSPTSGSTDTQYF. V gene TRBV18 combines with J gene TRBJ2-3; 12 positions agree with TRBD2. V lost 3 bases and J lost 3; bases outside the gene matches: 1. The V gene's germline CDR1 is KGHSH and CDR2 LQKENI. This CDR3 is 15 amino acids long.

The J gene is TRBJ2-7, the V gene TRBV7-2; possibly TRBD1 or TRBD2 for D (5 bases each). Trimming stripped 6 bases from V and 0 bases from J, with 15 bases between. Germline CDR1 and CDR2: SGHTA and FQGNSA. The CDR3 consists of 15 residues. CDR3 DNA: TGTGCCAGCAGAGCCTCGGGACCGCACTCCTACGAGCAGTACTTC. Amino acid sequence: CASRASGPHSYEQYF.

The rearrangement links TRBV5-4 to TRBJ1-1; 11 bases match TRBD1. The length of the CDR3 is 16 residues. From germline, CDR1 is SGHNT and CDR2 YYREEE (reference sequence). Trimming at V came to 6 bases and at J to 5 bases, leaving 12 bases not matched to a gene. This CDR3 reads CASTIPGTGGRTEAFF. CDR3 nucleotides: TGTGCCAGCACCATCCCAGGGACAGGGGGAAGGACTGAAGCTTTCTTT.

The genes are TRBV19 and TRBJ2-6; 9 bases line up with TRBD1. Germline CDR1 reads LNHDA; CDR2 reads SQIVND (reference sequence). V was pared by 8 bases and J by 0 bases, with 5 bases of the junction left unmatched. The CDR3 extends over 16 amino acids. The CDR3 protein is CASEDRGISGANVLTF. CDR3 in DNA: TGTGCCAGTGAGGACAGGGGAATCTCTGGGGCCAACGTCCTGACTTTC.

This chain uses TRBV29-1 with TRBJ1-1; tentatively, D is TRBD1 (5 bases). The CDR3 is 16 amino acids. Trimming removed 4 bases at V and 1 base at J, with 19 bases between. Germline CDR1 and CDR2: SQVTM and ANQGSEA. CDR3 residues: CSVGDPGAATNTEAFF. CDR3 coding DNA: TGCAGCGTTGGGGACCCCGGGGCGGCCACGAACACTGAAGCTTTCTTT. The full variable domain, its missing parts supplied by reference TRBV29-1 and TRBJ1-1, is SAVISQKPSRDICQRGTSLTIQCQVDSQVTMMFWYRQQPGQSLTLIATANQGSEATYESGFVIDKFPISRPNLTFSTLTVSNMSPEDSSIYLCSVGDPGAATNTEAFFGQGTRLTVV.

This chain links TRBV10-3 with TRBJ2-5, with D unclear. With the DNA end fitting TRBJ2-7 better, the J assignment may be wrong. Germline lookup yields CDR1 ENHRY and CDR2 SYGVKD. CDR3 length: 13 amino acids. This CDR3 reads CAISRLESYEQYF. The CDR3 DNA reads TGTGCCATCAGCCGATTGGAATCCTACGAGCAGTACTTC.

The genes are TRBV7-9 and TRBJ2-7; 9 positions agree with TRBD2. Germline assignment: CDR1 SEHNR and CDR2 FQNEAQ (reference sequence). The CDR3 consists of 15 residues. V was pared by 2 bases and J by 0 bases, with 2 bases of the junction left unmatched. The DNA for the CDR3 is TGTGCCAGCAGCTTACGACTAGCGGACTCCTACGAGCAGTACTTC. Encoded protein: CASSLRLADSYEQYF.

The rearrangement links TRBV6-1 to TRBJ1-4; TRBD1 aligns across 7 bases. With 8 bases clipped from V and 0 bases from J, the junction kept 3 bases outside the gene matches. Germline loops: CDR1 MNHNS, CDR2 SASEGT. The CDR3 covers 14 residues. CDR3 region: CASLTGATNEKLFF. CDR3 DNA sequence: TGTGCCAGCTTAACAGGGGCAACTAATGAAAAACTGTTTTTT.

For the CDR3, the DNA is TGTGCCAGTAGTATAAGGGACTTCGATCCCGGAAAACTGTTTTTT. Translation: CASSIRDFDPGKLFF. The V and J genes are TRBV19 and TRBJ1-4, with D perhaps matching TRBD1 (5 bases). V shed 2 bases and J shed 10 bases, with 17 bases lying between them. The CDR3 sequence is 15 residues long. Germline-derived CDR1 and CDR2 are LNHDA and SQIVND (reference sequence).

V gene TRBV6-1 combines with J gene TRBJ2-3, with 7 bases identical to TRBD2. Germline V gene data show CDR1 as MNHNS and CDR2 as SASEGT. J lost 4 bases, V lost 1 base, and 11 bases had no gene match. The CDR3 sequence is 17 residues long. CDR3 sequence reads: CASSEVIGRVGADTQYF. DNA for the CDR3: TGTGCCAGCAGTGAAGTGATTGGGAGGGTGGGAGCAGATACGCAGTATTTT.

V and J are TRBV18 and TRBJ1-1; unclear D gene. V lost 5 bases and J 1 base, leaving 11 bases between the germline ends. There are 14 residues in the CDR3. Germline-derived CDR1 and CDR2 are KGHSH and LQKENI. CDR3 in amino acids: CASSVNSWNTEAFF. The CDR3 region has the DNA TGTGCCAGCTCAGTGAACAGCTGGAACACTGAAGCTTTCTTT.

The chain joins TRBV5-1 to TRBJ2-3, with 16 bases that match TRBD2. Germline values: CDR1 SGHRS, CDR2 YFSETQ. V lost 3 bases, J lost 3 bases, and 4 bases stayed unmatched. This CDR3 region has 17 residues. This chain's CDR3 is CASSSGLAGGRTDTQYF. CDR3 DNA sequence: TGCGCCAGCAGCTCGGGACTAGCGGGAGGGAGAACAGATACGCAGTATTTT.

This rearrangement joins TRBV15 to TRBJ2-2; TRBD1 might be the D (5 bases). V was clipped by 0 bases and J by 7 bases, with 15 bases between them. Germline V gene lookup returns CDR1 LNHNV and CDR2 YYDKDF (reference sequence). CDR3 size: 16 residues. The CDR3 protein is CATSRETQIQDGELFF. Here the CDR3 DNA reads TGTGCCACCAGCAGAGAAACTCAGATACAGGACGGGGAGCTGTTTTTT.

The J gene is TRBJ2-1, the V gene TRBV6-5; D call uncertain. This CDR3 is 10 amino acids long. Germline V lookup: CDR1 MNHEY, CDR2 SVGAGI. The ends were cut back, 5 bases at V and 13 bases at J, with 9 bases in the middle. CDR3 nucleotides: TGTGCCAGCAGTGAACACGTACAGTTCTTC. This codes for CASSEHVQFF.

This clone appeared a few times. V usage is TRBV2 and J usage is TRBJ2-7; D gene unclear. The CDR3 covers 13 residues. Germline-derived CDR1 and CDR2 are SNHLY and FYNNEI. V lost 6 bases and J lost 0, with 9 bases in between. The CDR3 DNA follows: TGTGCCAGCAGGCGAGACAACTCCTACGAGCAGTACTTC. This sequence encodes CASRRDNSYEQYF. The full variable domain, with the rest looked up from reference TRBV2 and TRBJ2-7, is EPEVTQTPSHQVTQMGQEVILRCVPISNHLYFYWYRQILGQKVEFLVSFYNNEISEKSEIFDDQFSVERPDGSNFTLKIRSTKLEDSAMYFCASRRDNSYEQYFGPGTRLTVT.

CDR3 in DNA: TGTGCCAGTAGTATAACCGGTGGGGCAGCCTACGAGCAGTACTTC. It specifies CASSITGGAAYEQYF. V is TRBV19 and J is TRBJ2-7, with D possibly TRBD1 on 5 matching bases. This CDR3 comprises 15 residues. Germline V gene data show CDR1 as LNHDA and CDR2 as SQIVND (reference sequence). The germline V and J ends were trimmed by 2 bases and 2 bases, with 13 bases remaining between them.

The chain carries TRBV19 and TRBJ1-5; a weak D match, TRBD1 (5 bases). Germline-derived CDR1 and CDR2 are LNHDA and SQIVND (reference sequence). This CDR3 is built from 16 residues. V was trimmed by 6 bases and J by 1 base, leaving 16 bases between them. CDR3 loop: CASRETGLRSNQPQHF. Written as DNA, the CDR3 is TGTGCCAGTAGGGAGACGGGGCTTAGGAGCAATCAGCCCCAGCATTTT.

This chain links TRBV7-3 with TRBJ1-2; tentative D call: TRBD1 (6 bases). Looked up from germline, CDR1 is SGHTA and CDR2 is FQGTGA. The V and J ends lost 5 bases and 7 bases respectively, with 23 bases between them. This CDR3 has 16 residues. The CDR3 loop reads CASSPSGQGISVGYTF. DNA of the CDR3: TGTGCCAGCAGCCCTTCCGGGCAGGGGATATCGGTTGGCTACACCTTC. Using reference TRBV7-3 and TRBJ1-2 for the parts outside the CDR3, the full variable domain is GAGVSQTPSNKVTEKGKYVELRCDPISGHTALYWYRQSLGQGPEFLIYFQGTGAADDSGLPNDRFFAVRPEGSVSTLKIQRTERGDSAVYLCASSPSGQGISVGYTFGSGTRLTVV.

J is TRBJ1-3 and V is TRBV6-5; 7 nucleotides line up with TRBD1. The V gene's germline CDR1 is MNHEY and CDR2 SVGAGI. This CDR3 has 16 residues. The J segment lost 4 bases and the V segment lost 0 bases, leaving 6 bases of the junction unmatched. CDR3 loop: CASSYSLGTAGNTIYF. CDR3 nucleotide sequence: TGTGCCAGCAGTTACTCTCTCGGGACAGCGGGAAACACCATATATTTT.

J is TRBJ2-1 and V is TRBV19, with D possibly TRBD2 on 5 matching bases. This CDR3 is built from 13 residues. Germline values: CDR1 LNHDA, CDR2 SQIVND (reference sequence). Between the trimmed V and J ends, which lost 3 bases and 8 bases, there was a span of 11 bases. CDR3 sequence: CASSIKRAYEQFF. CDR3 DNA sequence: TGTGCCAGTAGTATTAAGAGGGCCTATGAGCAGTTCTTC.

This clone has more than one count but fewer than ten. This sequence joins TRBV5-1 and TRBJ2-5; D remains unclear. The germline V and J ends were trimmed by 1 base and 5 bases, with 18 bases remaining between them. CDR3 length: 16 amino acids. The germline V gene encodes CDR1 SGHRS and CDR2 YFSETQ. CDR3 loop: CASSLTDRGYGETQYF. CDR3 in DNA: TGCGCCAGCAGCTTGACGGATCGAGGATACGGGGAGACCCAGTACTTC.